The rows below give T cell receptor beta chains drawn from one sample of a study of cytomegalovirus exposure and HLA in healthy donors. Measured with immunoSEQ multiplex PCR; TCRdb has only the in-frame clones, and not every one. The sample consists of some 62,000 clones, about 90% of them appearing once. The sequenced sample consisted of PBMCs. Receptors were obtained from a man aged 18 to 35 in good health and CMV-seronegative. CDR3s leave out the opening cysteine and the closing phenylalanine or tryptophan. Each record gives: V gene, CDR3 length, J gene, CDR3 protein.

>TRBV6-9|12|TRBJ1-4
AGKIQGDNEKLF
>TRBV7-8|12|TRBJ1-1
ASSLKALSPEAF
>TRBV28|12|TRBJ2-7
ASRSTGSSYEQY
>TRBV28|14|TRBJ2-7
ASRGQGIQVGYEQY
>TRBV23-1|10|TRBJ1-1
ASSFKRARAF
>TRBV27|11|TRBJ1-1
ASSLGRSTEAF
>TRBV5-1|13|TRBJ2-3
ASSLYSPDTDTQY
>TRBV30|9|TRBJ1-2
GRRMGNGYT
>TRBV10-1|12|TRBJ2-1
ASSAGTLGGEQF
>TRBV10-1|11|TRBJ2-7
ASSESTVDEQY
>TRBV9|13|TRBJ2-3
ASSVVAGGSDTQY
>TRBV9|11|TRBJ1-5
ASSGGGHQPQH
>TRBV2|12|TRBJ1-2
ASSDQATSYGYT
>TRBV5-8|14|TRBJ1-5
ASSYKTGMGNQPQH